Listed below are T cell receptor beta chains from one sample, sequenced in a study of shared clonotypes between healthy human individuals. The assay was immunoSEQ multiplex PCR, and TCRdb's table has in-frame clones only and misses some. There are over 1.4 million clones in the sample; around 97% occur only once, and roughly 1.2% lies in the top ten. Sequencing input: naive CD4+ T cells sorted from blood. The origin of the receptors is a man aged 25-45 years in good health. Both conserved end residues are part of each CDR3. The order of the fields is J gene, D gene, V gene, CDR3 protein, CDR3 DNA. The D gene is left open where the match is weak.

J gene: TRBJ2-6; D gene: NA; V gene: TRBV14; CDR3 protein: CAIGQAGANVLTF; CDR3 DNA: TGTGCCATAGGGCAGGCTGGGGCCAACGTCCTGACTTTC
J gene: TRBJ2-1; D gene: TRBD2; V gene: TRBV5-1; CDR3 protein: CASSLAGTGGNGEQFF; CDR3 DNA: TGCGCCAGCAGCTTGGCCGGAACGGGAGGTAACGGTGAGCAGTTCTTC
J gene: TRBJ2-5; D gene: NA; V gene: TRBV7-2; CDR3 protein: CASSLDQAETQYF; CDR3 DNA: TGTGCCAGCAGCCTGGACCAGGCAGAGACCCAGTACTTC
J gene: TRBJ2-5; D gene: NA; V gene: TRBV6-1; CDR3 protein: CASTRDGQETQYF; CDR3 DNA: TGTGCCAGCACCCGGGACGGCCAAGAGACCCAGTACTTC
J gene: TRBJ2-1; D gene: NA; V gene: TRBV6-6; CDR3 protein: CASSWGQGNAYNEQFF; CDR3 DNA: TGTGCCAGCAGTTGGGGGCAGGGAAATGCCTACAATGAGCAGTTCTTC
J gene: TRBJ2-2; D gene: NA; V gene: TRBV29-1; CDR3 protein: CSVSSRLTGELFF; CDR3 DNA: TGCAGCGTATCTAGCAGGCTCACCGGGGAGCTGTTTTTT
J gene: TRBJ2-7; D gene: TRBD2; V gene: TRBV7-8; CDR3 protein: CASSLGGGWEQYF; CDR3 DNA: TGTGCCAGCAGCTTAGGGGGGGGTTGGGAGCAGTACTTC
J gene: TRBJ1-3; D gene: TRBD1; V gene: TRBV9; CDR3 protein: CASSPRGTPSSGTRNTIYF; CDR3 DNA: TGTGCCAGCAGCCCCAGGGGGACCCCCTCATCAGGGACGCGAAACACCATATATTTT
J gene: TRBJ2-7; D gene: NA; V gene: TRBV7-6; CDR3 protein: CASSSAKGSYEQYF; CDR3 DNA: TGTGCCAGCAGTTCAGCCAAGGGATCCTACGAGCAGTACTTC
J gene: TRBJ2-2; D gene: NA; V gene: TRBV11-2; CDR3 protein: CASSLTVLAFSGGELFF; CDR3 DNA: TGTGCCAGCAGCTTAACAGTGTTGGCTTTTTCTGGCGGGGAGCTGTTTTTT
J gene: TRBJ2-7; D gene: NA; V gene: TRBV5-4; CDR3 protein: CASSPTGRGYSYEQYF; CDR3 DNA: TGTGCCAGCAGCCCGACAGGAAGGGGCTATTCCTACGAGCAGTACTTC
J gene: TRBJ2-3; D gene: NA; V gene: TRBV7-9; CDR3 protein: CASSSPVEPDTQYF; CDR3 DNA: TGTGCCAGCAGCTCCCCCGTTGAGCCAGATACGCAGTATTTT
J gene: TRBJ2-1; D gene: NA; V gene: TRBV19; CDR3 protein: CASARTGLHNEQFF; CDR3 DNA: TGTGCCAGTGCACGAACGGGACTCCACAATGAGCAGTTCTTC
J gene: TRBJ1-5; D gene: NA; V gene: TRBV6-1; CDR3 protein: CASSEAGGRNQPQHF; CDR3 DNA: TGTGCCAGCAGTGAAGCGGGGGGCAGAAATCAGCCCCAGCATTTT
J gene: TRBJ2-3; D gene: TRBD2; V gene: TRBV18; CDR3 protein: CASSPAGVQGDTQYF; CDR3 DNA: TGTGCCAGCTCACCAGCGGGAGTCCAGGGAGATACGCAGTATTTT